This T cell receptor (beta chain) is from a study of cytomegalovirus exposure and HLA in healthy donors. V lost 0 bases, J lost 4 bases, and 9 bases stayed unmatched. This CDR3 has 16 amino acids. CDR1 and CDR2 (germline): LGHNT, FRNRAP. In the case of this clone: Its antigen is currently unknown.

The protocol was immunoSEQ multiplex PCR, while the TCRdb copy is restricted to in-frame clones and leaves out a portion. Of about 150,000 clones in the sample, roughly 84% are singletons; the top ten hold 2.1%. General observations from the study: There were under 200 TCR beta chains listed as cytomegalovirus-associated.

The source material was PBMCs. This TCR was recovered from a human donor in good health. The chain joins TRBV12-5 to TRBJ2-7, with TRBD2 matching over 7 bases. The CDR3 DNA sequence: TGTGCTAGTGGTTTGGTACTTGGCGGGAGTACGTACGAGCAGTACTTC. Translation gives CASGLVLGGSTYEQYF.